One T cell receptor beta chain is described in this entry. This sample was included in a study of CD8+ T cells in alopecia areata. Indicated treatment: oral pan-JAK inhibitor, 5-10 mg twice daily. The CDR3 runs 16 residues. Trimming shortened V by 2 bases and J by 0 bases, and 10 bases separated the two germline ends. Germline V CDR1 and CDR2: MGHDK, SYGVNS. Reverse transcription of extracted RNA yielded cDNA, which provided the sequencing template. Clones were sequenced by immunoSEQ multiplex PCR, and TCRdb holds only the in-frame ones, with some missing. The profile shows some 190,000 clones, approximately 61% of them singletons.

This TCR derives from a human donor with alopecia areata. The sequencing used CD4+ T cells sorted from blood, collected at week 24, from a patient treated with tofacitinib. The J gene is TRBJ1-4, the V gene TRBV25-1; a possible D gene is TRBD1 (5 bases). The CDR3 nucleotides read TGTGCCAGCAGTGAAGCCAGGACACCAACTAATGAAAAACTGTTTTTT. This gives the protein CASSEARTPTNEKLFF.